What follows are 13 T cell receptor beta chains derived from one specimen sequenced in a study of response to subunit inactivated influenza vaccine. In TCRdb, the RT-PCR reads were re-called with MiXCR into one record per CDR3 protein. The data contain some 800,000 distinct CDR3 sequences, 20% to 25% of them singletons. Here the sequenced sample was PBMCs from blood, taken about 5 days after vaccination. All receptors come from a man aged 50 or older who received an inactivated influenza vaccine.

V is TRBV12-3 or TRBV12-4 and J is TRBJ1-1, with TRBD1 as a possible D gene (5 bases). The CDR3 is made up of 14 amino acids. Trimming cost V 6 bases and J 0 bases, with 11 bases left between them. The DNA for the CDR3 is TGTGCCAGCAGATCAGGGCTTATGAACACTGAAGCTTTCTTT. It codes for CASRSGLMNTEAFF.

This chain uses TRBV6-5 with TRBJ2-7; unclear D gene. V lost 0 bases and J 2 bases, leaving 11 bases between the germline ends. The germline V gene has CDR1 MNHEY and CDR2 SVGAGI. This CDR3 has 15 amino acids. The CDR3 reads CASSYSIGVAYEQYF. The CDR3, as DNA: TGTGCCAGCAGTTACTCGATAGGCGTAGCCTACGAGCAGTACTTC.

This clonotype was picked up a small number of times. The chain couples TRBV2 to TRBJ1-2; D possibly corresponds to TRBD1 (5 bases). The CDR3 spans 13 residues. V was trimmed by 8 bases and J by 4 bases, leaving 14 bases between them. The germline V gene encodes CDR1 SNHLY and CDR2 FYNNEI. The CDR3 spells CASRSGWSYGYTF. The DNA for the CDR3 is TGTGCCAGCCGATCAGGGTGGAGCTATGGCTACACCTTC.

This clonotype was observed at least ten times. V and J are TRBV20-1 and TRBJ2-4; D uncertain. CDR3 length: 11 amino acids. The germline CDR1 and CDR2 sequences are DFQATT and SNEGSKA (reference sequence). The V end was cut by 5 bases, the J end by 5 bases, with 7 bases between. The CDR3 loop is CSALGENIQYF. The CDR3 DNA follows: TGCAGTGCTCTGGGTGAAAACATTCAGTACTTC.

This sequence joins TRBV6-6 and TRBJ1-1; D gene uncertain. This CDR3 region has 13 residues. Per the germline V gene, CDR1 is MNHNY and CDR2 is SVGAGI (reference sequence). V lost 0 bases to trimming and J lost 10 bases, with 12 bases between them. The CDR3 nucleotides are TGTGCCAGCAGTTACTCGACCGTGTTGGGAGCTTTCTTT. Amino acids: CASSYSTVLGAFF.

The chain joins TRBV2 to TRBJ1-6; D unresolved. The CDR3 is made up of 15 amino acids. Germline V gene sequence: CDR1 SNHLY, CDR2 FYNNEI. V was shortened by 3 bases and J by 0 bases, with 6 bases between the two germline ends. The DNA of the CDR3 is TGTGCCAGCAGTGACAAGAGCTCCTATAATTCACCCCTCCACTTT. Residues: CASSDKSSYNSPLHF.

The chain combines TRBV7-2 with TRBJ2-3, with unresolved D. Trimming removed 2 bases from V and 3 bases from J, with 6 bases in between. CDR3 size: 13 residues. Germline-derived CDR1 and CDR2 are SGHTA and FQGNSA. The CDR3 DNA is TGTGCCAGCAGCTTAATAGCTACAGATACGCAGTATTTT. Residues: CASSLIATDTQYF.

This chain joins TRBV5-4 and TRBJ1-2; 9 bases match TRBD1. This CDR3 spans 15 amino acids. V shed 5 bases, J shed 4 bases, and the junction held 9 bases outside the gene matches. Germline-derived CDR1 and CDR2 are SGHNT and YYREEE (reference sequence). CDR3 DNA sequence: TGTGCCAGCAGACCGACACAGGGGGCCGGCTATGGCTACACCTTC. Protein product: CASRPTQGAGYGYTF. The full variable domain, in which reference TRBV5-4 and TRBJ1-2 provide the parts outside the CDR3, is ETGVTQSPTHLIKTRGQQVTLRCSSQSGHNTVSWYQQALGQGPQFIFQYYREEENGRGNFPPRFSGLQFPNYSSELNVNALELDDSALYLCASRPTQGAGYGYTFGSGTRLTVV.

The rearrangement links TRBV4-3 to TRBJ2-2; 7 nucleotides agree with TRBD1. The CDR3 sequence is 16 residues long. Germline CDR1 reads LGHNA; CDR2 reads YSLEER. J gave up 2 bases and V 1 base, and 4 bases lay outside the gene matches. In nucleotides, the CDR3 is TGCGCCAGCAGCCAAGTTGGGACAGCAAACACCGGGGAGCTGTTTTTT. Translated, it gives CASSQVGTANTGELFF.

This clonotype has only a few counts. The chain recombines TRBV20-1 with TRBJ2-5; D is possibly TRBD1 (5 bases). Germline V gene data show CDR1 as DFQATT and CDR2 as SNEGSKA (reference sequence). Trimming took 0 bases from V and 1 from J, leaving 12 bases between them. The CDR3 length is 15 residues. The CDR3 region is CSARDSLGVQETQYF. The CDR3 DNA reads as TGCAGTGCTAGAGATAGTCTAGGGGTCCAAGAGACCCAGTACTTC.

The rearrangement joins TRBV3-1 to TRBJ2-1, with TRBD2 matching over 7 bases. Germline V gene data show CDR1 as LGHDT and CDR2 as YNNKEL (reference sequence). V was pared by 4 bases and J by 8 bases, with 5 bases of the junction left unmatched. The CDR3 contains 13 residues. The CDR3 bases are TGTGCCAGCAGCCCCTGGGGGGGGGATGAGCAGTTCTTC. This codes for CASSPWGGDEQFF.

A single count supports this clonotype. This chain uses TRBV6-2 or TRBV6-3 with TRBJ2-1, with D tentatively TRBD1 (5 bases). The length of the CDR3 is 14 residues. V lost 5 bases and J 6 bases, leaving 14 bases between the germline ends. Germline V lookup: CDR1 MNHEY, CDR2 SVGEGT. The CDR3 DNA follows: TGTGCCAGCAGTATGTCCACAGGTAGCAATGAGCAGTTCTTC. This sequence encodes CASSMSTGSNEQFF.

The CDR3: CATLGNRIYNEQFF. In DNA, the CDR3 is TGTGCCACCCTCGGGAACAGGATCTACAATGAGCAGTTCTTC. V usage is TRBV28 and J usage is TRBJ2-1; the D gene could be TRBD1 or TRBD2 (5 bases each). Trimming cost V 10 bases and J 3 bases, with 16 bases left between them. CDR3 length equals 14 residues. Germline assignment: CDR1 MDHEN and CDR2 SYDVKM. The whole variable domain, remainder taken from reference TRBV28 and TRBJ2-1, is DVKVTQSSRYLVKRTGEKVFLECVQDMDHENMFWYRQDPGLGLRLIYFSYDVKMKEKGDIPEGYSVSREKKERFSLILESASTNQTSMYLCATLGNRIYNEQFFGPGTRLTVL.